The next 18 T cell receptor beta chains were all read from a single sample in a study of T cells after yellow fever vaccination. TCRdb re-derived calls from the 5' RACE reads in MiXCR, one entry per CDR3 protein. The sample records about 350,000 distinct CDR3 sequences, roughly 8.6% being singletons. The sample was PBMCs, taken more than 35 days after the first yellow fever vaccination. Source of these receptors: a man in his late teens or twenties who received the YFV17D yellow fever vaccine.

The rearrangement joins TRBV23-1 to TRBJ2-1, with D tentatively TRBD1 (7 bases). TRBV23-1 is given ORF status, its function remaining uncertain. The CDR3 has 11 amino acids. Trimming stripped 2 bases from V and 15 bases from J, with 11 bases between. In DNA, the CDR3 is TGCGCCAGCAGTCAAGCGGGACAGCGGTTCTTC. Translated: CASSQAGQRFF.

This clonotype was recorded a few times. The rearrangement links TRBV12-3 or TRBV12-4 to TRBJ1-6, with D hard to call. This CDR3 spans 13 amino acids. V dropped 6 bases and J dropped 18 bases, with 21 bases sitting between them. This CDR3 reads CASRLSPGGSPHF. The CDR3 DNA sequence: TGTGCCAGCAGGTTGTCCCCTGGCGGGTCCCCCCACTTT.

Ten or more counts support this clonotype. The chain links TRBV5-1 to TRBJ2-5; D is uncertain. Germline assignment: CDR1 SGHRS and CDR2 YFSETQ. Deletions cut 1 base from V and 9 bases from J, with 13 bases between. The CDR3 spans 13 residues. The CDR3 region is CASSLSDSRPQYF. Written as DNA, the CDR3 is TGCGCCAGCAGCTTGTCCGACTCCAGACCCCAGTACTTC.

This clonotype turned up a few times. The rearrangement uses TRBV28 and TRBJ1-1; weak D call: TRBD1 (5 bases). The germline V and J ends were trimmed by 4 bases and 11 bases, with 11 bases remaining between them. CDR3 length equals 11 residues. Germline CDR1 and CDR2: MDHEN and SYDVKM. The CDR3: CASSSWDLAFF. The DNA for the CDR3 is TGTGCCAGCAGTTCCTGGGACCTCGCTTTCTTT.

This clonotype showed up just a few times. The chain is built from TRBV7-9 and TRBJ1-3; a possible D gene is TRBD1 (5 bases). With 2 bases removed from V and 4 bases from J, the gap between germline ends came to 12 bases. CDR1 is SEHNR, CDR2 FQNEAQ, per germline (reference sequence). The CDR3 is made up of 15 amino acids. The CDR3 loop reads CASSLRAAGGNTIYF. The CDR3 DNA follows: TGTGCCAGCAGCTTAAGGGCCGCAGGGGGAAACACCATATATTTT.

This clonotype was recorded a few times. The CDR3 sequence is CASSQDKNTGELFF. CDR3 DNA sequence: TGTGCCAGCAGCCAAGATAAGAACACCGGGGAGCTGTTTTTT. The chain employs TRBV4-2 and TRBJ2-2; D uncertain. Deletions cut 0 bases from V and 1 base from J, with 3 bases between. CDR1 and CDR2 from the germline V gene are LGHNA and YNFKEQ. The CDR3 length is 14 residues.

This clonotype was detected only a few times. CDR3 region: CASRKEGTGNTIYF. As DNA, the CDR3 is TGTGCCAGCAGGAAGGAGGGAACTGGAAACACCATATATTTT. The genes are TRBV6-1 and TRBJ1-3; no firm D call. This CDR3 contains 14 residues. The germline V gene encodes CDR1 MNHNS and CDR2 SASEGT. V was pared by 6 bases and J by 2 bases, with 11 bases between.

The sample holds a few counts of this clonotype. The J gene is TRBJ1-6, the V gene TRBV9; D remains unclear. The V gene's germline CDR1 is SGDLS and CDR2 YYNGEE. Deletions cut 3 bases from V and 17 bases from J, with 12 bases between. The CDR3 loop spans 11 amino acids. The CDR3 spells CASSDGRGIHF. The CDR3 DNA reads TGTGCCAGCAGCGACGGACGTGGAATCCACTTT.

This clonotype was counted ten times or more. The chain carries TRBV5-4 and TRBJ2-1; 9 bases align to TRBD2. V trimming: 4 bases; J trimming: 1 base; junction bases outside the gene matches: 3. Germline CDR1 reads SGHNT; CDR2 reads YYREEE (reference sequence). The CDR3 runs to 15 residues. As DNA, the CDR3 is TGTGCCAGCAGCAATAGCGGGGGATCCTACAATGAGCAGTTCTTC. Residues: CASSNSGGSYNEQFF.

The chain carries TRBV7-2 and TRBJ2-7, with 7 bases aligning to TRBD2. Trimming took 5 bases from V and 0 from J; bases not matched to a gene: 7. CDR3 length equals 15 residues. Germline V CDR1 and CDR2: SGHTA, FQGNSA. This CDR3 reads CASSPRAGPSYEQYF. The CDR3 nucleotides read TGTGCCAGCAGCCCGCGAGCGGGGCCCTCCTACGAGCAGTACTTC.

CDR3 sequence (DNA): TGTGCCAGCAGCCCCTGGGGGGGCTACAGGGAAAAACTGTTTTTT. It yields the protein CASSPWGGYREKLFF. The chain is built from TRBV7-2 and TRBJ1-4; tentatively, D is TRBD1 (6 bases). Trimming took 5 bases from V and 8 from J, leaving 18 bases between them. Germline V gives CDR1 SGHTA, CDR2 FQGNSA. The CDR3 has 15 amino acids.

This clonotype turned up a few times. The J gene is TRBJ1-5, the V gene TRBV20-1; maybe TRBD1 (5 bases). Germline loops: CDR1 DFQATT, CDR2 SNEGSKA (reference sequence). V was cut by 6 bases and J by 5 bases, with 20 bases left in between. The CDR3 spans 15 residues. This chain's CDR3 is CSAAGGNAWDQPQHF. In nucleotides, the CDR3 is TGCAGTGCGGCGGGGGGGAATGCGTGGGATCAGCCCCAGCATTTT.

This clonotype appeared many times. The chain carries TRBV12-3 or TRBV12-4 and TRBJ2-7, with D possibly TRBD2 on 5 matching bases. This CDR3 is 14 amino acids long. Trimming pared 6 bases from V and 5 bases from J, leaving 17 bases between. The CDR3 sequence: CASSLTFRGDEQYF. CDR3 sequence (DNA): TGTGCCAGCAGCCTCACTTTCCGGGGTGACGAGCAGTACTTC.

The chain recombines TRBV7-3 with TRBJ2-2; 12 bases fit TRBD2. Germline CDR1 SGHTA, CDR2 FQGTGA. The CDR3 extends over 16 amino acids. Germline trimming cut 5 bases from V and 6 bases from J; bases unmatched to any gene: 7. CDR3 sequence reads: CASSRTSGGRPGELFF. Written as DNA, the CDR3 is TGTGCCAGCAGCCGCACTAGCGGGGGGAGGCCCGGGGAGCTGTTTTTT.

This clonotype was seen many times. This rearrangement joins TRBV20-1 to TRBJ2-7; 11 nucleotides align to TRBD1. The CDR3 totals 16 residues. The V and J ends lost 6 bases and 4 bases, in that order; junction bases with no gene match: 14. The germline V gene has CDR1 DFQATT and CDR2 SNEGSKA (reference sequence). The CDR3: CSAAPATGTGGYEQYF. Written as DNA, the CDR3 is TGCAGTGCCGCTCCCGCGACCGGGACAGGGGGGTACGAGCAGTACTTC.

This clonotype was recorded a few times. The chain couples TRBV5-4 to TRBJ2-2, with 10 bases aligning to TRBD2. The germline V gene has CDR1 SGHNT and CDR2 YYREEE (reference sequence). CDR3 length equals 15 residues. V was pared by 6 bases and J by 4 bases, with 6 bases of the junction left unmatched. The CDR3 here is CASTERGGTTGELFF. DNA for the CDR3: TGTGCCAGCACGGAGCGGGGGGGGACCACCGGGGAGCTGTTTTTT.

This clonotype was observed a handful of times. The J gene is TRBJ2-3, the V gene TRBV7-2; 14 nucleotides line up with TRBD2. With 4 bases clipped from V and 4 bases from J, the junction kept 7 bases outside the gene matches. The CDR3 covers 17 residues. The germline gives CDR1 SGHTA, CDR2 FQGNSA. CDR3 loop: CASSWGLAGAPPDTQYF. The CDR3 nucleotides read TGTGCCAGCAGCTGGGGACTAGCGGGGGCCCCCCCAGATACGCAGTATTTT.

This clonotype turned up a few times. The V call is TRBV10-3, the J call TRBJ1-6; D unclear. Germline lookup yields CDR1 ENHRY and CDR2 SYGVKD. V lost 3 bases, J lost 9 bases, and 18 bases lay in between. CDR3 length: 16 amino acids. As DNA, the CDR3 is TGTGCCATCAGTGAAATGATAGGGCAGGTCGGTTCACCCCTCCACTTT. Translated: CAISEMIGQVGSPLHF.